The clone carrying this T cell receptor beta chain has just a few counts. Its antigen is not identified. These data belong to a study of cytomegalovirus exposure and HLA in healthy donors. The PCR employed 60 Vbeta primers together with 13 Jbeta primers. Sequenced by immunoSEQ multiplex PCR; TCRdb stores in-frame clones only, minus some. The sample lists about 110,000 clones, 15% occurring once. Germline CDR1 GTSNPN, CDR2 SVGIG (reference sequence). The CDR3 runs to 12 residues. Unmatched junction bases numbered 2, after V lost 7 bases and J lost 0 bases. Findings and caveats of the study: Sequencing probably produced one cluster of sequence variants that were highly shared. Looking again later, the authors saw that most CMV-associated TCR beta chains seemed HLA-restricted. The study listed approximately 160 cytomegalovirus-associated TCR beta chains.

The sample consisted of PBMCs. This clonotype was sampled from a woman aged 18-29 years in good health and CMV-seronegative. This rearrangement joins TRBV30 to TRBJ1-1; 7 bases match TRBD1. The CDR3 here is CASDRLNTEAFF. The DNA for the CDR3 is TGTGCCTCGGACAGGTTGAACACTGAAGCTTTCTTT.